Described below is a single T cell receptor beta chain sequence and its context. This sample was taken from a study of blood T cell repertoires in COVID-19. Trimming took 5 bases from V and 11 from J; bases not matched to a gene: 6. The germline V gene encodes CDR1 SGDLS and CDR2 YYNGEE. The CDR3 has 11 residues. Sequencing used immunoSEQ multiplex PCR; TCRdb keeps in-frame clones, though not all of them. The top ten hold approximately 7.5% of the sample, which has about 330,000 clones, approximately 85% seen once. Sequencing used peripheral blood. The chain links TRBV9 to TRBJ1-2; 7 bases line up with TRBD1. The TCR comes from a human donor in a cohort sampled during active COVID-19. The CDR3 loop reads CASRRDSSYTF. CDR3 nucleotide sequence: TGTGCCAGCAGGCGGGACAGTAGTTACACCTTC.